The entry below describes one T cell receptor (beta chain). The method was immunoSEQ multiplex PCR; TCRdb's version includes in-frame clones alone and lacks a portion of them. The sample records roughly 43,000 clones, approximately 90% being singletons. The sample originates from a study of blood T cell repertoires in COVID-19. The germline V gene has CDR1 KGHSH and CDR2 LQKENI. J gave up 5 bases and V 3 bases, and 10 bases lay outside the gene matches. The CDR3 runs 16 residues. The receptor comes from a human donor in a cohort sampled during active COVID-19. The V gene is TRBV18, the J gene TRBJ2-1; TRBD1 aligns across 7 bases. The sequenced sample was peripheral blood. The CDR3 protein is CASSPLDRAINNEQFF. CDR3 coding DNA: TGTGCCAGCTCACCGCTAGACAGGGCGATCAACAATGAGCAGTTCTTC.